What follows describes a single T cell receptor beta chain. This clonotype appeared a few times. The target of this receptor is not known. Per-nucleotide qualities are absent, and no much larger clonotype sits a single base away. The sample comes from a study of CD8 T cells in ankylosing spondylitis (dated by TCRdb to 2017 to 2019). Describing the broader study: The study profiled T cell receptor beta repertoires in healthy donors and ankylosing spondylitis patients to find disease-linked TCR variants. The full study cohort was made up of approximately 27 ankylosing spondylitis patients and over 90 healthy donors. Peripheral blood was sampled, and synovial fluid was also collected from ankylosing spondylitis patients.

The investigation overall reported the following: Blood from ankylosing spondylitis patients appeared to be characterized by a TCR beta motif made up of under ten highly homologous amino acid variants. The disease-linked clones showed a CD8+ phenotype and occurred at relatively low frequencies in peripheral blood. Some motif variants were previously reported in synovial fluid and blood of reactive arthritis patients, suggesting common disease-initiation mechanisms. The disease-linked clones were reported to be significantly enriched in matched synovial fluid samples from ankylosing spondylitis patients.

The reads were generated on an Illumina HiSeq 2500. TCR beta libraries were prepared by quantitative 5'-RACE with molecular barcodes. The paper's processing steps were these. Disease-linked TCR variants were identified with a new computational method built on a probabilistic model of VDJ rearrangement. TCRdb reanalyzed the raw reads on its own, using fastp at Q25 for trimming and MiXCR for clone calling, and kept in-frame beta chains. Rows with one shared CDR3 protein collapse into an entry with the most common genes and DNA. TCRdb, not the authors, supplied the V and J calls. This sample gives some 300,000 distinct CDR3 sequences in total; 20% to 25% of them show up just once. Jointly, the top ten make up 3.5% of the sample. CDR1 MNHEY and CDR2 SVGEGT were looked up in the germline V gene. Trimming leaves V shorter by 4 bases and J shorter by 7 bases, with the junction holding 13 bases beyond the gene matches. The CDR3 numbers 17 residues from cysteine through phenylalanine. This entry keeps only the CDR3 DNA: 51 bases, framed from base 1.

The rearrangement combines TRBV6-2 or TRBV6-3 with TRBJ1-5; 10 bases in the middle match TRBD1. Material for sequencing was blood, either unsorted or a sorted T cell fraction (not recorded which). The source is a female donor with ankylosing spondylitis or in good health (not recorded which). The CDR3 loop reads CASSSFGTGDPGQPQHF. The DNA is TGTGCCAGCAGTTCGTTCGGGACAGGGGATCCGGGACAGCCCCAGCATTTT.